This T cell receptor (beta chain) appears in the sequencing data of a study of T cell repertoires in cytomegalovirus infection. About the study: Used in the study were CMV epitopes, some recently identified and HLA-C-restricted, others well-studied and HLA-B-restricted. Study-wide results and limits: Within the response measured ex vivo, HLA-C-restricted CMV-specific TCR beta clonotypes were dominant.

Remarks on this clonotype: Its matching antigen is unknown.

The CDR3 runs to 14 residues. From germline, CDR1 is MNHNS and CDR2 SASEGT. The V and J ends lost 5 bases and 3 bases, in that order; junction bases with no gene match: 5. From the reads, TCRdb called clonotypes with MiXCR, one entry per CDR3 protein. Here the sample spans about 52,000 distinct CDR3 sequences, less than 20% being singletons. V usage is TRBV6-1 and J usage is TRBJ2-7, with 9 bases aligning to TRBD1. The receptor was isolated from a human donor in good health (CMV status not recorded). Some clones in this sample may be carry-over from other donors' samples. Here the sequenced sample was CD8+ T cells from cultured PBMCs, taken from culture after CMV antigen stimulation. The CDR3 loop reads CASSWDRDRYEQYF. Here the CDR3 DNA reads TGTGCCAGCAGTTGGGACAGGGACCGCTACGAGCAGTACTTC.